Presented here are 11 T cell receptor beta chains from one specimen sequenced in a study of T cells in Graves' hyperthyroidism and ophthalmopathy (dated by TCRdb to the late 2010s). The library was prepared using multiplex PCR. TCRdb names Illumina HiSeq 2000 as the instrument used. TCR beta CDR3 regions were amplified from RNA transcripts. For the first round of RT-PCR on the TCR CDR3, the HTBI primer set was used together with the Qiagen OneStep RT-PCR kit. In TCRdb, the public reads were trimmed at Q25 with fastp and aligned with MiXCR, with productive beta chains retained. Identical CDR3 proteins give one entry, which carries the most common genes and DNA. This sample gives about half a million distinct CDR3 sequences in total; roughly a sixth of them show up just once. 29% of the sample belongs to the ten largest clones. The material sequenced was blood. All receptors come from a woman aged 25 to 39 with Graves' ophthalmopathy.

The rearrangement uses TRBV9 and TRBJ1-4; possibly TRBD1 for D (5 bases). CDR3 length equals 15 residues. Germline assignment: CDR1 SGDLS and CDR2 YYNGEE. The germline V and J ends were trimmed by 4 bases and 4 bases, with 14 bases remaining between them. CDR3 loop: CASSNQTALNEKLFF. CDR3 bases: TGTGCCAGCAGCAACCAGACAGCCCTTAATGAAAAACTGTTTTTT. The full variable domain, its missing parts supplied by reference TRBV9 and TRBJ1-4, is DSGVTQTPKHLITATGQRVTLRCSPRSGDLSVYWYQQSLDQGLQFLIQYYNGEERAKGNILERFSAQQFPDLHSELNLSSLELGDSALYFCASSNQTALNEKLFFGSGTQLSVL.

This clonotype was counted at least ten times. The chain is built from TRBV7-2 and TRBJ2-3, with 10 positions matching TRBD2. The CDR3 has 15 residues. Germline values: CDR1 SGHTA, CDR2 FQGNSA. V shed 5 bases and J 0 bases; nucleotides not matched to a gene: 2. Here the CDR3 reads CASSPLAGSTDTQYF. CDR3 coding DNA: TGTGCCAGCAGCCCACTAGCGGGGAGCACAGATACGCAGTATTTT.

This clonotype was seen ten or more times. The rearrangement links TRBV7-9 to TRBJ1-1; tentative D call: TRBD1 (5 bases). Trimming removed 5 bases from V and 10 bases from J, with 11 bases in between. CDR3 length equals 11 residues. The V gene's germline CDR1 is SEHNR and CDR2 FQNEAQ (reference sequence). CDR3 region: CASSNGDGAFF. The CDR3 DNA reads as TGTGCCAGCAGCAATGGGGACGGAGCTTTCTTT.

This rearrangement joins TRBV5-1 to TRBJ2-7; maybe TRBD1 (5 bases). The V end was cut by 9 bases, the J end by 2 bases, with 15 bases between. Looked up from germline, CDR1 is SGHRS and CDR2 is YFSETQ. CDR3 length equals 13 residues. As DNA, the CDR3 is TGCGCCAACAGGCTAGATTTGACCTACGAGCAGTACTTC. Protein: CANRLDLTYEQYF.

This clonotype was detected many times. The chain uses TRBV28 and TRBJ2-7, with 10 bases fitting TRBD1. Trimming took 6 bases from V and 3 from J; bases not matched to a gene: 8. The CDR3 is 15 amino acids. Germline V gives CDR1 MDHEN, CDR2 SYDVKM. In DNA form, the CDR3 reads TGTGCCAGCAGCTTGGAAGGGACAGGGGACTACGAGCAGTACTTC. It codes for CASSLEGTGDYEQYF.

This clonotype was seen many times. The V call is TRBV20-1, the J call TRBJ2-5, with D tentatively TRBD2 (6 bases). Germline V gene data show CDR1 as DFQATT and CDR2 as SNEGSKA (reference sequence). V was trimmed by 2 bases and J by 4 bases, leaving 14 bases between them. The CDR3 is made up of 14 amino acids. The CDR3 DNA reads as TGCAGTGCTAGACTGATTGGGGGAGGAGAGACCCAGTACTTC. Translating it yields CSARLIGGGETQYF.

This clonotype was seen a few times. The V call is TRBV16, the J call TRBJ2-1; D is ambiguous. Trimming took 4 bases from V and 7 from J, leaving 14 bases between them. Germline V gene lookup returns CDR1 KGHSY and CDR2 FQNENV. CDR3 length: 14 amino acids. CDR3 region: CASSLTDGRNEQFF. For the CDR3, the DNA is TGTGCCAGCAGCCTAACGGACGGGCGGAATGAGCAGTTCTTC.

This clonotype was found a few times. The chain joins TRBV15 to TRBJ2-7; 10 bases match TRBD1. After removal of 1 base from V and 6 bases from J, the junction contained 3 bases not matched to a gene. The CDR3 sequence is 14 residues long. CDR1 LNHNV and CDR2 YYDKDF come from the germline V gene (reference sequence). DNA for the CDR3: TGTGCCACCAGCAGAGCGGGACAGGGGAGCGAGCAGTACTTC. Protein: CATSRAGQGSEQYF. The variable domain in full, completed from reference TRBV15 and TRBJ2-7, reads DAMVIQNPRYQVTQFGKPVTLSCSQTLNHNVMYWYQQKSSQAPKLLFHYYDKDFNNEADTPDNFQSRRPNTSFCFLDIRSPGLGDTAMYLCATSRAGQGSEQYFGPGTRLTVT.

This clonotype has at least ten counts. The chain links TRBV11-3 to TRBJ2-1, with 13 bases identical to TRBD2. Germline V CDR1 and CDR2: SGHNT, YENEEA. Trimming took 5 bases from V and 3 from J; bases not matched to a gene: 10. There are 18 residues in the CDR3. The CDR3 nucleotides read TGTGCCAGCAGCACCGGGGGACTAGCGGGATCGTACTACAATGAGCAGTTCTTC. Its protein is CASSTGGLAGSYYNEQFF.

The count of this clonotype is one. A clone one base away is much larger, so this may be a read error. This chain connects TRBV7-2 to TRBJ2-1; tentative D call: TRBD2 (5 bases). Between the trimmed V and J ends, which lost 7 bases and 2 bases, there was a span of 18 bases. Germline V gene lookup returns CDR1 SGHTA and CDR2 FQGNSA. This CDR3 region has 16 residues. The CDR3 sequence: CASTRNRQEAYNEQFF. The CDR3 DNA sequence: TGTGCCAGCACCCGTAACCGCCAGGAGGCCTACAATGAGCAGTTCTTC.

This clonotype showed up just a few times. The chain carries TRBV5-6 and TRBJ2-3; no definite D call. Germline V gives CDR1 SGHDT, CDR2 YYEEEE. The CDR3 length is 14 residues. V was shortened by 7 bases and J by 0 bases, with 12 bases between the two germline ends. In nucleotides, the CDR3 is TGTGCCAGCTTCAGGAGCTTTAGCACAGATACGCAGTATTTT. Translated, it gives CASFRSFSTDTQYF. The whole variable domain, filled in from reference TRBV5-6 and TRBJ2-3, reads DAGVTQSPTHLIKTRGQQVTLRCSPKSGHDTVSWYQQALGQGPQFIFQYYEEEERQRGNFPDRFSGHQFPNYSSELNVNALLLGDSALYLCASFRSFSTDTQYFGPGTRLTVL.